Presented here are 8 T cell receptor beta chains from one specimen sequenced in a study of response to subunit inactivated influenza vaccine. TCRdb re-called the RT-PCR reads through MiXCR, storing one row per CDR3 protein. Seen here are about 570,000 distinct CDR3 sequences, 10% to 12% observed once, and the top ten hold 8% to 13%. The data were also submitted as part of a second study, on T cells expressing NK-cell markers. That study reports: The authors made TCR beta cDNA libraries by 5'RACE template switching. This switching added a universal primer site and UMIs.

This specimen consisted of PBMCs from blood, obtained on the day of vaccination. These receptors all stem from a man between 45 and 60 years old who received an inactivated influenza vaccine.

This clonotype has a count of ten or more. This sequence joins TRBV2 and TRBJ2-1, with 8 bases identical to TRBD2. The CDR3 is made up of 16 amino acids. Germline V lookup: CDR1 SNHLY, CDR2 FYNNEI. V lost 3 bases and J lost 7; bases outside the gene matches: 11. CDR3 in DNA: TGTGCCAGCAGTGATTCCGGGAGGGCCGGGAAAAATGAGCAGTTCTTC. This translates into CASSDSGRAGKNEQFF. The full variable domain, completed using reference TRBV2 and TRBJ2-1, is EPEVTQTPSHQVTQMGQEVILRCVPISNHLYFYWYRQILGQKVEFLVSFYNNEISEKSEIFDDQFSVERPDGSNFTLKIRSTKLEDSAMYFCASSDSGRAGKNEQFFGPGTRLTVL.

CDR3 region: CASSQWGDQPQHF. In DNA, the CDR3 is TGTGCCAGCAGCCAATGGGGGGATCAGCCCCAGCATTTT. V usage is TRBV7-8 and J usage is TRBJ1-5; possible D gene TRBD1, 5 bases. Looked up from germline, CDR1 is SGHVS and CDR2 is FQNEAQ. This CDR3 region has 13 residues. V lost 5 bases to trimming and J lost 5 bases, with 10 bases between them.

The chain joins TRBV12-3 or TRBV12-4 to TRBJ2-6; weak D call: TRBD1 (5 bases). The CDR3 sequence is 15 residues long. V lost 4 bases, J lost 4 bases, and 11 bases lay in between. The CDR3 region is CASSSSGNGANVLTF. In DNA form, the CDR3 reads TGTGCCAGCAGTTCGTCAGGGAACGGGGCCAACGTCCTGACTTTC.

The chain uses TRBV6-1 and TRBJ2-6; a weak D match, TRBD1 (6 bases). Per germline, CDR1 MNHNS and CDR2 SASEGT. The V end was cut by 5 bases, the J end by 3 bases, with 17 bases between. CDR3 size: 17 residues. The CDR3 region has the DNA TGTGCCAGCAGTACAACCTACAGGGCGGGTGGGGCCAACGTCCTGACTTTC. Its protein is CASSTTYRAGGANVLTF.

This clonotype was found a few times. V is TRBV7-2 and J is TRBJ2-3; D is unresolved. Trimming pared 4 bases from V and 3 bases from J, leaving 8 bases between. CDR3 length equals 13 residues. In germline, CDR1 is SGHTA, CDR2 FQGNSA. The CDR3 sequence is CASSSVWTDTQYF. The CDR3 DNA follows: TGTGCCAGCAGCTCCGTTTGGACAGATACGCAGTATTTT.

The sample holds many counts of this clonotype. The chain recombines TRBV5-1 with TRBJ2-3; D remains unclear. V lost 2 bases and J 4 bases, leaving 11 bases between the germline ends. The CDR3 runs 14 residues. Germline V lookup: CDR1 SGHRS, CDR2 YFSETQ. As DNA, the CDR3 is TGCGCCAGCAGCTTTGGAGCCGGGCCAGATACGCAGTATTTT. This sequence encodes CASSFGAGPDTQYF. The complete variable domain, with remaining parts taken from reference TRBV5-1 and TRBJ2-3, reads KAGVTQTPRYLIKTRGQQVTLSCSPISGHRSVSWYQQTPGQGLQFLFEYFSETQRNKGNFPGRFSGRQFSNSRSEMNVSTLELGDSALYLCASSFGAGPDTQYFGPGTRLTVL.

The chain uses TRBV20-1 and TRBJ1-3, with D maybe TRBD1 (6 bases). Germline V CDR1 and CDR2: DFQATT, SNEGSKA (reference sequence). V lost 3 bases, J lost 2 bases, and 11 bases lay in between. The CDR3 runs 14 residues. The CDR3 spells CSASIEGAGNTIYF. Here the CDR3 DNA reads TGCAGTGCTAGCATCGAGGGGGCTGGAAACACCATATATTTT.

This clonotype has a handful of counts. This chain links TRBV7-2 with TRBJ2-1; D may match TRBD1 or TRBD2 (5 bases each). The CDR3 is made up of 15 amino acids. CDR1 is SGHTA and CDR2 is FQGNSA in the germline V gene. Deletions cut 5 bases from V and 11 bases from J, with 22 bases between. The CDR3 loop is CASSTRGVTLKKQFF. The CDR3 nucleotides are TGTGCCAGCAGCACCAGAGGGGTGACCCTCAAGAAGCAGTTCTTC.